Presented here are 24 T cell receptor beta chains from one specimen sequenced in a study of blood T cell repertoires in COVID-19. Using immunoSEQ multiplex PCR, the repertoire was profiled, and TCRdb retains in-frame clones only, with some absent. The sample holds roughly 90,000 clones, over 80% seen once. Specimen: peripheral blood. These receptors were collected from an elderly woman with active or convalescent COVID-19.

This chain connects TRBV6-5 to TRBJ2-7; tentatively, D is TRBD1 (6 bases). Germline CDR1 is MNHEY and CDR2 is SVGAGI. CDR3 length: 14 residues. V shed 6 bases and J shed 0 bases, with 12 bases lying between them. This CDR3 is CASSPQGSSYEQYF. Written as DNA, the CDR3 is TGTGCCAGCAGCCCACAGGGAAGCTCCTACGAGCAGTACTTC.

The V gene is TRBV5-1, the J gene TRBJ2-3; 8 bases fit TRBD2. Germline V gene lookup returns CDR1 SGHRS and CDR2 YFSETQ. The CDR3 covers 17 residues. J lost 2 bases, V lost 0 bases, and 8 bases had no gene match. This CDR3 reads CASSLARAGGLTDTQYF. Here the CDR3 DNA reads TGCGCCAGCAGCTTGGCCCGTGCGGGAGGTCTCACAGATACGCAGTATTTT.

As regards this clone: Sequence at one end of the junction differs from germline and may be a read error. The DNA of the CDR3 is TGTGCCAGCAGCTCACACCCAGGACAGATTTCGCTCTTC. Its protein product is CASSSHPGQISLF. The chain carries TRBV5-5 and TRBJ2-1; possibly TRBD1 for D (6 bases). This CDR3 comprises 13 residues. Germline V gene data show CDR1 as SGHKS and CDR2 as YYEKEE (reference sequence).

The rearrangement joins TRBV28 to TRBJ2-5, with 15 bases aligning to TRBD2. The CDR3 extends over 16 amino acids. Germline V lookup: CDR1 MDHEN, CDR2 SYDVKM. The V gene end was trimmed by 7 bases and the J gene end by 2 bases; junction bases not matched to a gene: 5. CDR3 in amino acids: CASNLGLAGGQETQYF. The CDR3 DNA reads as TGTGCCAGCAATTTGGGACTAGCGGGGGGTCAAGAGACCCAGTACTTC. Full variable domain (outside the CDR3, taken from reference TRBV28 and TRBJ2-5): DVKVTQSSRYLVKRTGEKVFLECVQDMDHENMFWYRQDPGLGLRLIYFSYDVKMKEKGDIPEGYSVSREKKERFSLILESASTNQTSMYLCASNLGLAGGQETQYFGPGTRLLVL.

The chain couples TRBV5-6 to TRBJ1-1; the match to TRBD1 covers 8 bases. The germline gives CDR1 SGHDT, CDR2 YYEEEE. V lost 3 bases and J lost 5; bases outside the gene matches: 9. The CDR3 sequence is 15 residues long. CDR3 region: CASSSAPGGRTEAFF. CDR3 coding DNA: TGTGCCAGCAGCTCCGCGCCAGGGGGCAGAACTGAAGCTTTCTTT.

This clone was picked up a small number of times. The chain recombines TRBV29-1 with TRBJ1-2, with TRBD1 identical over 8 bases. The CDR3 length is 12 residues. V was pared by 6 bases and J by 4 bases, with 4 bases of the junction left unmatched. Germline V gene data show CDR1 as SQVTM and CDR2 as ANQGSEA. As DNA, the CDR3 is TGCAGCGTAGCCGGGACAGGCTATGGCTACACCTTC. Its protein product is CSVAGTGYGYTF. Based on the CDR3 plus reference TRBV29-1 and TRBJ1-2, the full variable domain is SAVISQKPSRDICQRGTSLTIQCQVDSQVTMMFWYRQQPGQSLTLIATANQGSEATYESGFVIDKFPISRPNLTFSTLTVSNMSPEDSSIYLCSVAGTGYGYTFGSGTRLTVV.

The chain has TRBV7-2 and TRBJ2-7; 7 bases are a match to TRBD2. Germline-derived CDR1 and CDR2 are SGHTA and FQGNSA. CDR3 length: 16 residues. J was trimmed by 2 bases and V by 5 bases; bases with no gene match: 12. CDR3 nucleotide sequence: TGTGCCAGCAGCCTGAAGACAGCGGGAACTCCCTACGAGCAGTACTTC. Residues: CASSLKTAGTPYEQYF.

CDR3 protein: CASSLEPDLNNEQFF. The CDR3 nucleotides read TGTGCCAGCAGCTTAGAACCGGACTTAAACAATGAGCAGTTCTTC. The gene calls are TRBV7-6 and TRBJ2-1; D is possibly TRBD2 (5 bases). V was cut by 1 base and J by 5 bases, with 12 bases left in between. CDR3 length: 15 amino acids. Germline V gene data show CDR1 as SGHVS and CDR2 as FNYEAQ.

The V call is TRBV30, the J call TRBJ1-5; D is perhaps TRBD1 (5 bases). This CDR3 comprises 14 residues. Germline assignment: CDR1 GTSNPN and CDR2 SVGIG (reference sequence). The germline V and J ends were trimmed by 3 bases and 5 bases, with 14 bases remaining between them. The CDR3, as DNA: TGTGCCTGGAGCGAGGGACTGTTAGATCAGCCCCAGCATTTT. Translated, it gives CAWSEGLLDQPQHF. Complete variable domain (other parts from reference TRBV30 and TRBJ1-5): SQTIHQWPATLVQPVGSPLSLECTVEGTSNPNLYWYRQAAGRGLQLLFYSVGIGQISSEVPQNLSASRPQDRQFILSSKKLLLSDSGFYLCAWSEGLLDQPQHFGDGTRLSIL.

This clone was picked up a small number of times. V and J are TRBV9 and TRBJ2-1, with D uncertain. CDR1 and CDR2 (germline): SGDLS, YYNGEE. The V gene lost 0 bases and the J gene lost 0 bases, with 7 bases spanning the gap. The CDR3 runs 15 residues. For the CDR3, the DNA is TGTGCCAGCAGCGTAGTATCCGGCTCCTACAATGAGCAGTTCTTC. Translation: CASSVVSGSYNEQFF.

This chain joins TRBV7-2 and TRBJ2-1; 8 positions agree with TRBD2. V was pared by 1 base and J by 9 bases, with 11 bases of the junction left unmatched. The CDR3 is 16 residues long. Germline V gene lookup returns CDR1 SGHTA and CDR2 FQGNSA. CDR3 residues: CASSLVSGGALGEQFF. The CDR3 DNA is TGTGCCAGCAGCTTAGTCAGCGGGGGCGCCTTAGGTGAGCAGTTCTTC.

V and J are TRBV6-5 and TRBJ2-3; unclear D gene. The CDR3 has 13 amino acids. CDR1 is MNHEY and CDR2 is SVGAGI in the germline V gene. The germline V and J ends were trimmed by 11 bases and 0 bases, with 12 bases remaining between them. The CDR3 DNA follows: TGTGCCGCGAGGAAATCTAGCACAGATACGCAGTATTTT. Amino acid sequence: CAARKSSTDTQYF.

The rearrangement uses TRBV7-9 and TRBJ1-3; no firm D call. V was pared by 5 bases and J by 5 bases, with 7 bases between. CDR1 SEHNR and CDR2 FQNEAQ come from the germline V gene (reference sequence). The CDR3 totals 12 residues. This chain's CDR3 is CASSTDRNTIYF. The CDR3 coding sequence is TGTGCCAGCAGCACAGACCGAAACACCATATATTTT. Complete variable domain (other parts from reference TRBV7-9 and TRBJ1-3): DTGVSQNPRHKITKRGQNVTFRCDPISEHNRLYWYRQTLGQGPEFLTYFQNEAQLEKSRLLSDRFSAERPKGSFSTLEIQRTEQGDSAMYLCASSTDRNTIYFGEGSWLTVV.

The gene calls are TRBV7-3 and TRBJ2-4, with 7 bases aligning to TRBD1. V shed 10 bases and J 3 bases; nucleotides not matched to a gene: 3. Per the germline V gene, CDR1 is SGHTA and CDR2 is FQGTGA. CDR3 length: 12 amino acids. The CDR3 nucleotides are TGTGCCAATCGGGACAGCAAAAACATTCAGTACTTC. Its translation is CANRDSKNIQYF.

V and J are TRBV5-5 and TRBJ2-7; D is unclear. Germline V gives CDR1 SGHKS, CDR2 YYEKEE (reference sequence). Trimming took off 1 base at V and 1 base at J, with 6 bases between the two ends. The CDR3 has 13 residues. In DNA, the CDR3 is TGTGCCAGCAGCTTGACGGTTTCCTACGAGCAGTACTTC. Translation gives CASSLTVSYEQYF.

The CDR3 nucleotides are TGTGCCAGCAGAGCACAGGGGGCAGGGGAAAAACTGTTTTTT. This translates into CASRAQGAGEKLFF. The genes are TRBV2 and TRBJ1-4; TRBD1 agrees at 9 bases. CDR3 length equals 14 residues. CDR1 and CDR2 from the germline V gene are SNHLY and FYNNEI. J gave up 8 bases and V 6 bases, and 7 bases lay outside the gene matches.

Only a few counts were recorded for this clone. V is TRBV19 and J is TRBJ1-2; D is unclear. Germline CDR1 is LNHDA and CDR2 is SQIVND (reference sequence). V was pared by 3 bases and J by 4 bases, with 12 bases between. This CDR3 region has 14 residues. This CDR3 is CASSMTDWSYGYTF. The CDR3 bases are TGTGCCAGTAGTATGACGGACTGGAGCTATGGCTACACCTTC.

CDR3 sequence reads: CAWSVGTGIEQYF. DNA for the CDR3: TGTGCCTGGAGTGTCGGGACAGGGATCGAGCAGTACTTC. The chain recombines TRBV30 with TRBJ2-7, with TRBD1 matching over 9 bases. The CDR3 has 13 amino acids. V lost 0 bases, J lost 6 bases, and 3 bases stayed unmatched. Germline-derived CDR1 and CDR2 are GTSNPN and SVGIG (reference sequence).

The chain is built from TRBV6-2 or TRBV6-3 and TRBJ2-1, with TRBD2 identical over 8 bases. Trimming took 6 bases from V and 9 from J; bases not matched to a gene: 1. The CDR3 sequence is 11 residues long. CDR1 is MNHEY and CDR2 is SVGEGT in the germline V gene. The CDR3 loop is CASSLAGEQFF. The CDR3 nucleotides read TGTGCCAGCAGCCTAGCGGGTGAGCAGTTCTTC.

The chain links TRBV27 to TRBJ1-1, with unresolved D. This CDR3 comprises 14 residues. Germline V gives CDR1 MNHEY, CDR2 SMNVEV (reference sequence). Deletions cut 0 bases from V and 3 bases from J, with 8 bases between. Here the CDR3 DNA reads TGTGCCAGCAGTTTATCATCCCTCTACACTGAAGCTTTCTTT. Protein sequence: CASSLSSLYTEAFF.

The chain is built from TRBV7-8 and TRBJ2-5; weak D call: TRBD2 (6 bases). V was pared by 5 bases and J by 2 bases, with 15 bases between. The germline gives CDR1 SGHVS, CDR2 FQNEAQ. There are 15 residues in the CDR3. The DNA of the CDR3 is TGTGCCAGCAGCCCCGCCTGGGGGGTACAAGAGACCCAGTACTTC. Protein: CASSPAWGVQETQYF.

V and J are TRBV19 and TRBJ2-1, with D uncertain. This CDR3 comprises 16 residues. V was shortened by 2 bases and J by 0 bases, with 11 bases between the two germline ends. The germline V gene encodes CDR1 LNHDA and CDR2 SQIVND (reference sequence). CDR3 sequence (DNA): TGTGCCAGTAGTATAAACCTACCGAGCTCCTACAATGAGCAGTTCTTC. Encoded protein: CASSINLPSSYNEQFF.

This rearrangement joins TRBV6-5 to TRBJ1-5, with TRBD1 identical over 8 bases. CDR3 length: 14 residues. Unmatched junction bases numbered 5, after V lost 5 bases and J lost 5 bases. The V gene's germline CDR1 is MNHEY and CDR2 SVGAGI. The CDR3 reads CASSKTGGDQPQHF. The CDR3 DNA reads as TGTGCCAGCAGTAAAACAGGGGGGGATCAGCCCCAGCATTTT.

This rearrangement joins TRBV30 to TRBJ1-2; maybe TRBD1 (6 bases). The CDR3 contains 11 residues. Germline V lookup: CDR1 GTSNPN, CDR2 SVGIG (reference sequence). Trimming left V 4 bases short and J 6 bases short, with 9 bases between. The CDR3 loop is CAWIQGNGYTF. The CDR3 DNA reads as TGTGCCTGGATACAGGGTAATGGCTACACCTTC.